The 31 T cell receptor beta chains in this list originate from one sample, sequenced in a study of OX40 agonist ivuxolimab in advanced cancers. Sequencing used immunoSEQ multiplex PCR; TCRdb keeps in-frame clones, though not all of them. The sample includes about 100,000 clones, just over 90% of them seen just once. The sequences come from CD4+ or CD8+ T cells sorted from blood, collected in a trial of the OX40 agonist ivuxolimab. These TCRs come from an adult with an advanced solid tumor such as melanoma, head and neck, liver or kidney cancer.

The chain joins TRBV30 to TRBJ2-2; 9 nucleotides align to TRBD2. This CDR3 spans 15 amino acids. V dropped 5 bases and J dropped 0; count of bases not matched to a gene: 4. CDR1 is GTSNPN, CDR2 SVGIG, per germline (reference sequence). For the CDR3, the DNA is TGTGCCTGGTCCGGGACTAGCCCGAACACCGGGGAGCTGTTTTTT. Its translation is CAWSGTSPNTGELFF.

The V call is TRBV4-3, the J call TRBJ2-1, with D maybe TRBD1 (5 bases). Germline V gene sequence: CDR1 LGHNA, CDR2 YSLEER. This CDR3 spans 14 amino acids. The V end was cut by 0 bases, the J end by 10 bases, with 13 bases between. CDR3 in amino acids: CASSQDLGPLEQFF. The DNA of the CDR3 is TGCGCCAGCAGCCAAGATCTGGGGCCCCTAGAGCAGTTCTTC.

Here the CDR3 reads CASTSRGDSYEQYF. The CDR3 DNA reads TGTGCCAGCACAAGTAGGGGGGACTCCTACGAGCAGTACTTC. The gene calls are TRBV6-1 and TRBJ2-7; D is possibly TRBD1 or TRBD2 (6 bases each). Trimming removed 7 bases at V and 0 bases at J, with 13 bases between. CDR3 length: 14 residues. CDR1 MNHNS and CDR2 SASEGT come from the germline V gene.

V gene TRBV7-2 combines with J gene TRBJ2-3; maybe TRBD1 (5 bases). CDR1 and CDR2 (germline): SGHTA, FQGNSA. Trimming pared 5 bases from V and 1 base from J, leaving 16 bases between. The CDR3 extends over 16 amino acids. The CDR3 DNA follows: TGTGCCAGCAGCCTAGGGGTTAGTCGGGGCACAGATACGCAGTATTTT. This gives the protein CASSLGVSRGTDTQYF.

Comments on this clone: The same CDR3 is also encoded by other DNA sequences in this sample. The rearrangement joins TRBV6-1 to TRBJ1-1; maybe TRBD1 (5 bases). CDR3 length equals 13 residues. The germline V and J ends were trimmed by 4 bases and 1 base, with 7 bases remaining between them. Germline loops: CDR1 MNHNS, CDR2 SASEGT. This chain's CDR3 is CASSATGNTEAFF. CDR3 bases: TGTGCCAGCAGTGCCACAGGGAACACTGAAGCTTTCTTT.

The rearrangement links TRBV19 to TRBJ2-3, with a tentative D call TRBD2 (5 bases). The CDR3 runs to 16 residues. With 4 bases removed from V and 4 bases from J, the gap between germline ends came to 18 bases. Germline V gives CDR1 LNHDA, CDR2 SQIVND (reference sequence). Written as DNA, the CDR3 is TGTGCCAGTAGTACCCTACTAGTGGTGGTGGCAGATACGCAGTATTTT. Translated, it gives CASSTLLVVVADTQYF.

This chain connects TRBV2 to TRBJ1-1; 8 bases line up with TRBD1. Germline CDR1 SNHLY, CDR2 FYNNEI. The length of the CDR3 is 13 residues. The V and J ends lost 5 bases and 10 bases, in that order; junction bases with no gene match: 9. The CDR3 loop is CASSWDRTSSAFF. The CDR3 nucleotides are TGTGCCAGCAGTTGGGACAGGACTTCATCAGCTTTCTTT.

The chain is built from TRBV6-1 and TRBJ2-7; D unclear. Germline CDR1 is MNHNS and CDR2 is SASEGT. Trimming pared 3 bases from V and 0 bases from J, leaving 18 bases between. This CDR3 comprises 17 residues. The DNA of the CDR3 is TGTGCCAGCAGTGAGCCAAAATGGACGGAGATCTCCTACGAGCAGTACTTC. It is translated as CASSEPKWTEISYEQYF.

The chain joins TRBV5-4 to TRBJ2-1, with D perhaps matching TRBD2 (5 bases). The CDR3 contains 15 residues. Trimming shortened V by 7 bases and J by 1 base, and 15 bases separated the two germline ends. Germline CDR1 is SGHNT and CDR2 is YYREEE (reference sequence). In DNA, the CDR3 is TGTGCCAGCCAGGAGGACCTCTCATCCTACAATGAGCAGTTCTTC. Translated: CASQEDLSSYNEQFF. The full variable domain, rest sourced from reference TRBV5-4 and TRBJ2-1, is ETGVTQSPTHLIKTRGQQVTLRCSSQSGHNTVSWYQQALGQGPQFIFQYYREEENGRGNFPPRFSGLQFPNYSSELNVNALELDDSALYLCASQEDLSSYNEQFFGPGTRLTVL.

The table lists this clone with a count of one. The J gene is TRBJ2-2, the V gene TRBV10-3, with TRBD2 as a possible D gene (5 bases). The germline V gene has CDR1 ENHRY and CDR2 SYGVKD. Between the trimmed V and J ends, which lost 0 bases and 2 bases, there was a span of 13 bases. The CDR3 extends over 17 amino acids. For the CDR3, the DNA is TGTGCCATCAGTGAGTCAGCCGGACTTGGAAACACCGGGGAGCTGTTTTTT. It codes for CAISESAGLGNTGELFF.

This chain links TRBV5-1 with TRBJ2-3, with D possibly matching TRBD2 (5 bases). Germline values: CDR1 SGHRS, CDR2 YFSETQ. V was cut by 8 bases and J by 1 base, with 8 bases left in between. CDR3 size: 12 residues. The CDR3 DNA is TGCGCCAGTAAGGAGGGCACAGATACGCAGTATTTT. Translated: CASKEGTDTQYF.

V is TRBV5-1 and J is TRBJ2-5, with TRBD1 identical over 8 bases. Germline V gene lookup returns CDR1 SGHRS and CDR2 YFSETQ. The CDR3 runs 15 residues. Trimming took 4 bases from V and 1 from J; bases not matched to a gene: 6. This chain's CDR3 is CASSPGQGLQETQYF. The CDR3 coding sequence is TGCGCCAGCAGCCCAGGACAGGGCCTCCAAGAGACCCAGTACTTC. Full variable domain (remainder filled in from reference TRBV5-1 and TRBJ2-5): KAGVTQTPRYLIKTRGQQVTLSCSPISGHRSVSWYQQTPGQGLQFLFEYFSETQRNKGNFPGRFSGRQFSNSRSEMNVSTLELGDSALYLCASSPGQGLQETQYFGPGTRLLVL.

The chain recombines TRBV5-1 with TRBJ2-7, with no clear D. Trimming left V 4 bases short and J 1 base short, with 15 bases between. The germline CDR1 and CDR2 sequences are SGHRS and YFSETQ. The CDR3 spans 15 residues. CDR3 amino acids: CASSPLLFGSYEQYF. Here the CDR3 DNA reads TGCGCCAGCAGCCCCCTACTGTTCGGGTCCTACGAGCAGTACTTC. The full variable domain, with the rest looked up from reference TRBV5-1 and TRBJ2-7, is KAGVTQTPRYLIKTRGQQVTLSCSPISGHRSVSWYQQTPGQGLQFLFEYFSETQRNKGNFPGRFSGRQFSNSRSEMNVSTLELGDSALYLCASSPLLFGSYEQYFGPGTRLTVT.

J is TRBJ2-7 and V is TRBV25-1; no firm D call. Germline values: CDR1 MGHDK, CDR2 SYGVNS. The germline V and J ends were trimmed by 1 base and 6 bases, with 16 bases remaining between them. The CDR3 is made up of 15 amino acids. For the CDR3, the DNA is TGTGCCAGCAGTGAATCGAAAACCCACCGGGTCGAGCAGTACTTC. Its translation is CASSESKTHRVEQYF.

This chain connects TRBV7-2 to TRBJ1-2; maybe TRBD1 (5 bases). CDR1 is SGHTA and CDR2 is FQGNSA in the germline V gene. This CDR3 is built from 15 residues. V was shortened by 0 bases and J by 5 bases, with 13 bases between the two germline ends. The CDR3 bases are TGTGCCAGCAGCTTAGCGGGCGGGGCTCAGTATGGCTACACCTTC. Protein sequence: CASSLAGGAQYGYTF.

The V and J genes are TRBV6-5 and TRBJ2-3; D is perhaps TRBD2 (5 bases). Per germline, CDR1 MNHEY and CDR2 SVGAGI. V lost 6 bases, J lost 2 bases, and 15 bases lay in between. The CDR3 extends over 15 amino acids. The CDR3 DNA sequence: TGTGCCAGCAGACGAACCGGGATGACCACAGATACGCAGTATTTT. This codes for CASRRTGMTTDTQYF.

The rearrangement links TRBV15 to TRBJ2-5; TRBD1 might be the D (8 bases). The length of the CDR3 is 16 residues. The V end lost 3 bases, the J end lost 2 bases, and 16 bases lay between the germline ends. Per germline, CDR1 LNHNV and CDR2 YYDKDF (reference sequence). The CDR3 protein is CATSRKHRGGQETQYF. As DNA, the CDR3 is TGTGCCACCAGCAGGAAACACAGGGGGGGGCAAGAGACCCAGTACTTC.

The CDR3 DNA follows: TGTGCCAGCAGCCGAGACAGCCTGTATGGCTACACCTTC. Translated, it gives CASSRDSLYGYTF. The rearrangement joins TRBV28 to TRBJ1-2; a possible D gene is TRBD1 (5 bases). CDR1 and CDR2 from the germline V gene are MDHEN and SYDVKM. Trimming took 6 bases from V and 5 from J, leaving 13 bases between them. CDR3 size: 13 residues.

The rearrangement uses TRBV5-4 and TRBJ1-3; 8 bases map to TRBD1. Germline CDR1 SGHNT, CDR2 YYREEE (reference sequence). V shed 4 bases and J 3 bases; nucleotides not matched to a gene: 9. The CDR3 contains 16 residues. DNA for the CDR3: TGTGCCAGCAGCCGGCAGGGGGCGCGGGTTGGAAACACCATATATTTT. This translates into CASSRQGARVGNTIYF. The full variable domain, completed using reference TRBV5-4 and TRBJ1-3, is ETGVTQSPTHLIKTRGQQVTLRCSSQSGHNTVSWYQQALGQGPQFIFQYYREEENGRGNFPPRFSGLQFPNYSSELNVNALELDDSALYLCASSRQGARVGNTIYFGEGSWLTVV.

The V gene is TRBV7-2, the J gene TRBJ2-7; D is possibly TRBD1 (5 bases). V was clipped by 2 bases and J by 6 bases, with 8 bases between them. CDR1 is SGHTA, CDR2 FQGNSA, per germline. There are 12 residues in the CDR3. CDR3 residues: CASSLSRAEQYF. CDR3 DNA: TGTGCCAGCAGCTTATCCAGGGCCGAGCAGTACTTC. Using reference TRBV7-2 and TRBJ2-7 for the parts outside the CDR3, the full variable domain is GAGVSQSPSNKVTEKGKDVELRCDPISGHTALYWYRQSLGQGLEFLIYFQGNSAPDKSGLPSDRFSAERTGGSVSTLTIQRTQQEDSAVYLCASSLSRAEQYFGPGTRLTVT.

The chain combines TRBV10-1 with TRBJ1-1, with a possible D match to TRBD1 (6 bases). CDR1 WNHNN and CDR2 SYGVQD come from the germline V gene (reference sequence). V dropped 3 bases and J dropped 3 bases, with 14 bases sitting between them. This CDR3 comprises 15 residues. The CDR3 sequence: CASSDGADRDTEAFF. CDR3 sequence (DNA): TGCGCCAGCAGTGATGGCGCGGACAGAGACACTGAAGCTTTCTTT.

Note on this clone: The identical CDR3 is also encoded by other nucleotide sequences in the sample. The genes are TRBV5-1 and TRBJ2-2; D is perhaps TRBD1 (6 bases). V lost 3 bases and J 2 bases, leaving 8 bases between the germline ends. This CDR3 spans 14 amino acids. Germline V gene lookup returns CDR1 SGHRS and CDR2 YFSETQ. CDR3 loop: CASSSGQNTGELFF. The CDR3, as DNA: TGCGCCAGCAGCTCGGGACAAAACACCGGGGAGCTGTTTTTT.

This chain joins TRBV5-4 and TRBJ1-3, with D maybe TRBD1 (5 bases). Germline V gene lookup returns CDR1 SGHNT and CDR2 YYREEE (reference sequence). This CDR3 is 16 amino acids long. V lost 2 bases, J lost 0 bases, and 12 bases lay in between. CDR3 in DNA: TGTGCCAGCAGCTTTGGGGGATTTAACTCTGGAAACACCATATATTTT. Amino acid sequence: CASSFGGFNSGNTIYF.

This clone has more than one count but fewer than ten. The chain has TRBV7-2 and TRBJ2-2, with 11 bases that match TRBD2. Germline loops: CDR1 SGHTA, CDR2 FQGNSA. V trimming: 7 bases; J trimming: 7 bases; junction bases outside the gene matches: 5. The CDR3 is 14 residues long. CDR3 amino acids: CASKLAGANGELFF. CDR3 in DNA: TGTGCCAGCAAACTAGCGGGAGCAAACGGGGAGCTGTTTTTT.

The CDR3 spells CASSVDRVGTNTQYF. The DNA of the CDR3 is TGTGCCAGTAGTGTTGACAGGGTGGGTACGAATACGCAGTATTTT. V and J are TRBV19 and TRBJ2-3; 7 positions match TRBD1. V was pared by 5 bases and J by 7 bases, with 12 bases of the junction left unmatched. This CDR3 has 15 residues. Germline lookup yields CDR1 LNHDA and CDR2 SQIVND (reference sequence).

The chain carries TRBV18 and TRBJ2-7; TRBD1 is a possible D gene (6 bases). The CDR3 has 13 residues. With 4 bases removed from V and 7 bases from J, the gap between germline ends came to 14 bases. Per the germline V gene, CDR1 is KGHSH and CDR2 is LQKENI. CDR3 in amino acids: CASSRTATEEQYF. The CDR3, as DNA: TGTGCCAGCTCACGGACAGCTACGGAAGAGCAGTACTTC. The whole variable domain, remainder taken from reference TRBV18 and TRBJ2-7, is NAGVMQNPRHLVRRRGQEARLRCSPMKGHSHVYWYRQLPEEGLKFMVYLQKENIIDESGMPKERFSAEFPKEGPSILRIQQVVRGDSAAYFCASSRTATEEQYFGPGTRLTVT.

In regard to this clone: At the DNA level, this CDR3 is encoded by other sequences in the same sample as well. V usage is TRBV18 and J usage is TRBJ1-5; D not resolved. The CDR3 sequence is 13 residues long. Trimming removed 2 bases from V and 1 base from J, with 3 bases in between. CDR1 and CDR2 (germline): KGHSH, LQKENI. This CDR3 reads CASSPDSNQPQHF. The CDR3 DNA follows: TGTGCCAGCTCACCAGACAGCAATCAGCCCCAGCATTTT.

The J gene is TRBJ2-1, the V gene TRBV18, with 7 bases identical to TRBD1. CDR1 KGHSH and CDR2 LQKENI come from the germline V gene. The CDR3 totals 13 residues. The V segment lost 5 bases and the J segment 8 bases; nucleotides outside the gene matches: 6. CDR3 in DNA: TGTGCCAGCTCATTAACAACAGGGGATGAGCAGTTCTTC. Amino acid sequence: CASSLTTGDEQFF.

V usage is TRBV5-1 and J usage is TRBJ2-5; 7 bases fit TRBD2. The germline V gene has CDR1 SGHRS and CDR2 YFSETQ. Trimming cost V 4 bases and J 4 bases; bases outside gene matches: 4. This CDR3 region has 13 residues. CDR3 coding DNA: TGCGCCAGCAGCGCTAGCGGTCCAGAGACCCAGTACTTC. This gives the protein CASSASGPETQYF. Filled out from reference TRBV5-1 and TRBJ2-5, the complete variable domain reads KAGVTQTPRYLIKTRGQQVTLSCSPISGHRSVSWYQQTPGQGLQFLFEYFSETQRNKGNFPGRFSGRQFSNSRSEMNVSTLELGDSALYLCASSASGPETQYFGPGTRLLVL.

This clone occurred once. The chain carries TRBV5-4 and TRBJ2-3; D is unresolved. V gave up 0 bases and J gave up 2 bases, with 7 bases separating them. This CDR3 has 14 residues. Germline lookup yields CDR1 SGHNT and CDR2 YYREEE (reference sequence). The CDR3 is CASSLVENTDTQYF. The CDR3 DNA is TGTGCCAGCAGCTTGGTAGAGAACACAGATACGCAGTATTTT.

V and J are TRBV18 and TRBJ2-7, with 7 nucleotides matching TRBD1. J was trimmed by 3 bases and V by 0 bases; bases with no gene match: 2. CDR1 and CDR2 from the germline V gene are KGHSH and LQKENI. The length of the CDR3 is 14 residues. The CDR3 sequence: CASSPPGQSYEQYF. The CDR3 nucleotides are TGTGCCAGCTCACCACCGGGACAGAGCTACGAGCAGTACTTC.